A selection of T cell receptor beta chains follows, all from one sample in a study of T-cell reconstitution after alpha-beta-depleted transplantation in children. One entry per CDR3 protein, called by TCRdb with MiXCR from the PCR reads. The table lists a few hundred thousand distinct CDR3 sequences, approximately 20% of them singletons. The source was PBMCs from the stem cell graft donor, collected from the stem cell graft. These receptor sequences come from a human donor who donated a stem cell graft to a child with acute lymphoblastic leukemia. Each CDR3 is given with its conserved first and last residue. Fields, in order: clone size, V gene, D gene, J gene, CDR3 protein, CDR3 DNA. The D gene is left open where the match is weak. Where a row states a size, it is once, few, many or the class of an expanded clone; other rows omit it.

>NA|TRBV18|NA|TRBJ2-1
CASSPASSYNEQFF
TGTGCCAGCTCACCGGCTAGCTCCTACAATGAGCAGTTCTTC
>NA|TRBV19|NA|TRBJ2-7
CASTDQGGGDEQYF
TGTGCCAGTACGGACCAGGGAGGTGGAGACGAGCAGTACTTC
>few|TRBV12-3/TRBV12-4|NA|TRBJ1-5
CASSEGGSGNQPQHF
TGTGCCAGCAGCGAAGGGGGTTCGGGGAATCAGCCCCAGCATTTT
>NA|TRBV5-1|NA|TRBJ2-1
CASRSAEEVYNEQFF
TGCGCCAGCAGATCGGCGGAGGAAGTCTACAATGAGCAGTTCTTC
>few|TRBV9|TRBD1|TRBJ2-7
CASSPRDRIYEQYF
TGTGCCAGCAGCCCCCGGGACAGGATCTACGAGCAGTACTTC
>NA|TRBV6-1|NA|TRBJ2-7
CASSLYPGRAYEQYF
TGTGCCAGCAGTCTATACCCGGGACGAGCCTACGAGCAGTACTTC
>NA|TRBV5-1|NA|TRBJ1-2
CASSSSSLQWANYGYTF
TGCGCCAGCAGCTCTTCAAGTCTTCAGTGGGCCAACTATGGCTACACCTTC
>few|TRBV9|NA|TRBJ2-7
CASSVGAGGVEYF
TGTGCCAGCAGCGTAGGGGCCGGTGGGGTGGAGTACTTC
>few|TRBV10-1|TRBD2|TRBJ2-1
CASSQYRDYPRNEQFF
TGCGCCAGCAGTCAATATCGGGACTACCCCCGAAATGAGCAGTTCTTC
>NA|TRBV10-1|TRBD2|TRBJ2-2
CASSGLAATGELFF
TGCGCCAGCAGCGGACTAGCGGCCACCGGGGAGCTGTTTTTT
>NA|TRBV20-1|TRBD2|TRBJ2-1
CSARDSGRSKNEQFF
TGCAGTGCTAGAGATAGCGGGAGGTCTAAAAATGAGCAGTTCTTC
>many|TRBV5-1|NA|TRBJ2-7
CASSLLSSYEQYF
TGCGCCAGCAGCTTGCTTAGCTCCTACGAGCAGTACTTC
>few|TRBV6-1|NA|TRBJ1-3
CASSPRGHSGNTIYF
TGTGCCAGCAGTCCCAGGGGTCACTCTGGAAACACCATATATTTT
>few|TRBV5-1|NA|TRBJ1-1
CASTQGLSTEAFF
TGCGCCAGCACGCAGGGGCTTAGCACTGAAGCTTTCTTT
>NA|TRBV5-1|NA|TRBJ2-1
CASSPLTRRASYNEQFF
TGCGCCAGCAGCCCACTGACTAGGAGGGCGTCCTACAATGAGCAGTTCTTC
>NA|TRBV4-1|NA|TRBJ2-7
CASSHGPVGGYEQYF
TGCGCCAGCAGCCATGGCCCAGTTGGTGGCTACGAGCAGTACTTC
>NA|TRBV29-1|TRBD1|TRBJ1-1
CSALTGTGGRNTEAFF
TGCAGCGCCCTAACCGGGACAGGGGGCAGGAACACTGAAGCTTTCTTT
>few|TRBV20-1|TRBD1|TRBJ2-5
CSALLGQGGQETQYF
TGCAGTGCCTTACTCGGACAGGGCGGGCAAGAGACCCAGTACTTC
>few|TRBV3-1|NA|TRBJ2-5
CASSDRAAETQYF
TGTGCCAGCAGCGATCGGGCCGCAGAGACCCAGTACTTC
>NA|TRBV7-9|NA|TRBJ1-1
CASSSVDPEAFF
TGTGCCAGCAGCTCCGTCGACCCTGAAGCTTTCTTT
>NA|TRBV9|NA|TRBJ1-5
CASSVEPGGQPQHF
TGTGCCAGCAGCGTAGAGCCAGGAGGGCAGCCCCAGCATTTT
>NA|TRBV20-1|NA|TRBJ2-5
CSASEGGGLQETQYF
TGCAGTGCTAGCGAGGGGGGAGGCCTCCAAGAGACCCAGTACTTC
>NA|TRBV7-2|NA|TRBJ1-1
CASSLVNSPNTEAFF
TGTGCCAGCAGCTTAGTTAACAGCCCGAACACTGAAGCTTTCTTT
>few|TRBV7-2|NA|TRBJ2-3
CASSWGRSDTQYF
TGTGCCAGCAGCTGGGGACGGTCAGATACGCAGTATTTT
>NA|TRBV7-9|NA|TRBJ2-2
CASSSPKGYLNTGELFF
TGTGCCAGCAGCTCCCCGAAGGGCTACCTGAACACCGGGGAGCTGTTTTTT
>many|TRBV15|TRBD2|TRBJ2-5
CATTDWGGQETQYF
TGTGCCACCACCGATTGGGGGGGCCAAGAGACCCAGTACTTC
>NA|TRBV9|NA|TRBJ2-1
CASSAQTDEQFF
TGTGCCAGCAGCGCCCAAACGGATGAGCAGTTCTTC
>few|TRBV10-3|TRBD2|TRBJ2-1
CAISESVMMTSGRKNEQFF
TGTGCCATCAGTGAGTCGGTAATGATGACTAGCGGGAGGAAGAATGAGCAGTTCTTC
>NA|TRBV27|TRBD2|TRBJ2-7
CAASVTSGNEQYF
TGTGCCGCATCCGTCACTAGCGGCAACGAGCAGTACTTC
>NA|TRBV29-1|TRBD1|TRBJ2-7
CSAGTGSSEQYF
TGCAGCGCCGGGACAGGGTCTAGTGAGCAGTACTTC
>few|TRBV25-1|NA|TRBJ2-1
CASSDTGNLHNEQFF
TGTGCCAGCAGTGATACAGGGAATTTACACAATGAGCAGTTCTTC
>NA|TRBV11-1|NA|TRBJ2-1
CASSFGPGLHSYNEQFF
TGTGCCAGCAGCTTCGGTCCCGGACTCCACTCCTACAATGAGCAGTTCTTC
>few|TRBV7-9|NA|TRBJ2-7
CAITDDVYAYEQYF
TGTGCCATAACGGACGATGTCTATGCCTACGAGCAGTACTTC
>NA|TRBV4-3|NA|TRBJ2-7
CASSQETGYEQYF
TGCGCCAGCAGCCAAGAAACGGGATACGAGCAGTACTTC
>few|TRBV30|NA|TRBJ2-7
CAWSPSYEQYF
TGTGCCTGGAGCCCTAGCTACGAGCAGTACTTC
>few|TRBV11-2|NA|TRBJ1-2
CASSPNRRQSDGYTF
TGTGCCAGCAGCCCGAATCGACGACAGAGTGATGGCTACACCTTC
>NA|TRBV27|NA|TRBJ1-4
CASPEGRRKLFF
TGTGCCAGCCCTGAGGGACGAAGAAAACTGTTTTTT
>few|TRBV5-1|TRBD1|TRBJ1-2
CASSFPDPGQGDGYTF
TGCGCCAGCAGCTTCCCCGACCCGGGACAGGGGGATGGCTACACCTTC
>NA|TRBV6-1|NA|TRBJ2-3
CASSLLTFTDTQYF
TGTGCCAGCAGTCTTCTAACCTTCACAGATACGCAGTATTTT
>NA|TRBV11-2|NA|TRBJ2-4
CASSLEIVTLDRNIQYF
TGTGCCAGCAGCTTAGAGATAGTCACCCTAGATCGAAACATTCAGTACTTC
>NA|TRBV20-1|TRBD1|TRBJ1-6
CSARRTGIANSPLHF
TGCAGTGCTAGGAGGACAGGGATAGCTAATTCACCCCTCCACTTT
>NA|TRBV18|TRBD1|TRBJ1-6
CASSPGTANSPLHF
TGTGCCAGCTCACCAGGGACAGCTAATTCACCCCTCCACTTT
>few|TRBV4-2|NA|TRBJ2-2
CASSQDVLVTGELFF
TGTGCCAGCAGCCAAGACGTGCTCGTCACCGGGGAGCTGTTTTTT
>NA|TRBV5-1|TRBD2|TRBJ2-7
CASSPRTSGRFDEQYF
TGCGCCAGCAGCCCCCGGACTAGCGGGAGGTTCGACGAGCAGTACTTC
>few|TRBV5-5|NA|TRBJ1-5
CASSLGSGVSNQPQHF
TGTGCCAGCAGCTTGGGATCAGGGGTTAGCAATCAGCCCCAGCATTTT
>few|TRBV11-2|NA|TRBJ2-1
CASTQTRGEQFF
TGTGCCAGCACGCAAACACGGGGTGAGCAGTTCTTC
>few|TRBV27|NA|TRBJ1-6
CASSLTLSSYNSPLHF
TGTGCCAGCAGTTTAACCCTGAGCTCCTATAATTCACCCCTCCACTTT
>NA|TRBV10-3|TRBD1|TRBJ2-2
CAISRGGPGELFF
TGTGCCATCTCCCGAGGGGGCCCCGGGGAGCTGTTTTTT
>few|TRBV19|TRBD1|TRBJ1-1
CASSPILQGEIGAFF
TGTGCCAGTAGTCCCATTCTACAGGGGGAGATCGGGGCTTTCTTT
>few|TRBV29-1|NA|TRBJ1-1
CSVVSDTEAFF
TGCAGCGTTGTATCCGACACTGAAGCTTTCTTT
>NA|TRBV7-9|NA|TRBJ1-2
CASSSGYNYGYTF
TGTGCCAGCAGCTCCGGCTACAACTATGGCTACACCTTC
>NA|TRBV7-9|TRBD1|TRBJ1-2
CASSTSDRGVYGYTF
TGTGCCAGCAGCACCTCCGACAGGGGAGTCTATGGCTACACCTTC
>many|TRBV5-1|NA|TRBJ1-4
CASSWGDEKLFF
TGCGCCAGCAGCTGGGGAGATGAAAAACTGTTTTTT
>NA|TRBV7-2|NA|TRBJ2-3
CASSFSAEGTDTQYF
TGTGCCAGCAGCTTCAGCGCGGAGGGCACAGATACGCAGTATTTT
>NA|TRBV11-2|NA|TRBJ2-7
CASSLDRRTWSYEQYF
TGTGCCAGCAGCTTAGATCGCCGGACCTGGTCGTACGAGCAGTACTTC